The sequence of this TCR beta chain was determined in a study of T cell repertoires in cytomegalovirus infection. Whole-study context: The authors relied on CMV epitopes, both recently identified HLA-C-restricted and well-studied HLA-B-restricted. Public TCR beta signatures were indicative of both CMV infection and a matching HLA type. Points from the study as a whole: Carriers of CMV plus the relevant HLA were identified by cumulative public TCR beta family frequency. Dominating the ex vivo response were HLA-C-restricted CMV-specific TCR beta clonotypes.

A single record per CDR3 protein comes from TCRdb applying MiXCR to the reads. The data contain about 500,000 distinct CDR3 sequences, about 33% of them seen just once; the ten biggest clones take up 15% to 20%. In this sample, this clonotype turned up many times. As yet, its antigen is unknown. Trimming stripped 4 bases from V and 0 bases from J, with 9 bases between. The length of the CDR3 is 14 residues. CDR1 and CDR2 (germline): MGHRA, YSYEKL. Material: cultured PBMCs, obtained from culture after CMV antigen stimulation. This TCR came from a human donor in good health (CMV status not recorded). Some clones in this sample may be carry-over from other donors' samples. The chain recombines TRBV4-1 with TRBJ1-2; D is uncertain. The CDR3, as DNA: TGCGCCAGCAGCCCGACCGGCACTAACTATGGCTACACCTTC. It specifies CASSPTGTNYGYTF.